These T cell receptor beta chains were read from a single sample in a study of cytomegalovirus exposure and HLA in healthy donors. Profiling relied on immunoSEQ multiplex PCR, and the TCRdb table lists in-frame clones only, not all of them. The table has about 130,000 clones, about 93% seen once. Material for sequencing was PBMCs. Receptors originate from a woman aged 18 to 35 in good health and CMV-seronegative. Each CDR3 is given with its conserved first and last residue. A D gene is named only where the DNA matches it firmly. Part of the rows lack a size; the others show once, few, many or a class for expanded clones.

d_call clone_size j_call v_call cdr3_nt cdr3_aa
NA NA TRBJ1-4 TRBV29-1 TGCAGCGTTGCGGGGATTAATGAAAAACTGTTTTTT CSVAGINEKLFF
TRBD1 NA TRBJ1-1 TRBV5-1 TGCGCCAGCAGCTTCCACGCCCAAGACAGGGTGACTGAAGCTTTCTTT CASSFHAQDRVTEAFF
TRBD1 NA TRBJ2-7 TRBV19 TGTGCCAGTAGCAATACAGGGGTGGGCGAGCAGTACTTC CASSNTGVGEQYF
TRBD1 NA TRBJ2-7 TRBV14 TGTGCCAGCAGCCAAGACCCCTCCCAGGGCCGGGACAGGGTATTGCAGGTCTACGAGCAGTACTTC CASSQDPSQGRDRVLQVYEQYF
TRBD2 NA TRBJ2-1 TRBV7-9 TGTGCCAGCAGCCCCTTGGCGGGGGTCGTAAATGAGCAGTTCTTC CASSPLAGVVNEQFF
NA NA TRBJ1-4 TRBV30 TGTGCCTGGACCGGGGGATCACCTAATGAAAAACTGTTTTTT CAWTGGSPNEKLFF
NA NA TRBJ1-2 TRBV4-1 TGCGCCAGCAGCCAAGATAGGGGGTTCTATGGCTACACCTTC CASSQDRGFYGYTF
NA NA TRBJ1-2 TRBV7-6 TGTGCCAGCAGCTTAACGGGATATGGCTACACCTTC CASSLTGYGYTF
NA once TRBJ1-5 TRBV18 TGTGCCAGCTCCGTAGGGGAAAATCAGCCCCAGCATTTT CASSVGENQPQHF
TRBD2 NA TRBJ2-1 TRBV5-6 TGTGCCAGCAGCTTGGCCGGGACTATCACCTTCAATGAGCAGTTCTTC CASSLAGTITFNEQFF
TRBD1 NA TRBJ1-1 TRBV6-5 TGTGCCAGCAGTAAAAGAGGGGGCAGGGGCACTGAAGCTTTCTTT CASSKRGGRGTEAFF
TRBD1 NA TRBJ2-1 TRBV5-1 TGCGCCAGCAGCACGGGACAGGGAAGGGGTGAGCAGTTCTTC CASSTGQGRGEQFF
NA NA TRBJ2-3 TRBV5-1 TGCGCCAGCAGCTTTAGAGGGGGGGCGTCAGATACGCAGTATTTT CASSFRGGASDTQYF
TRBD1 NA TRBJ1-2 TRBV28 TGTGCCAGCAGTCGACAGGGGAGCTATGGCTACACCTTC CASSRQGSYGYTF
NA NA TRBJ1-6 TRBV7-3 TGTGCCAGCAGCTTAACACTTAATTCACCCCTCCACTTT CASSLTLNSPLHF
NA NA TRBJ2-3 TRBV19 TGTGCCAGTAGGGGCCGGCGGACTAGCACAGATACGCAGTATTTT CASRGRRTSTDTQYF
TRBD2 NA TRBJ2-1 TRBV11-2 TGTGCCAGCAGCTTCGGACTAGCGGGAGCTGAGCAGTTCTTC CASSFGLAGAEQFF
TRBD2 NA TRBJ2-5 TRBV15 TGTGCCACCAGCACCCGTAGCGGGGGGTGGGAGACCCAGTACTTC CATSTRSGGWETQYF
NA NA TRBJ2-2 TRBV19 TGTGCCAGTACCCTAAGGGGTACCGGGGAGCTGTTTTTT CASTLRGTGELFF
TRBD1 NA TRBJ2-7 TRBV28 TGTGCCAGCAGTTGGGGACAGGGGGAGTCGTACGAGCAGTACTTC CASSWGQGESYEQYF
TRBD1 NA TRBJ1-2 TRBV7-6 TGTGCCAGCAGCTTAGATGTCGGGACAGGGGCCAGCTATGGCTACACCTTC CASSLDVGTGASYGYTF
NA NA TRBJ2-7 TRBV18 TGTGCCAGCTCACCTACAGCCTACGAGCAGTACTTC CASSPTAYEQYF
NA NA TRBJ2-2 TRBV6-1 TGTGCCACCCCCCCATTTGCGAACACCGGGGAGCTGTTTTTT CATPPFANTGELFF
NA NA TRBJ1-2 TRBV6-6 TGTGCCAGCAGTTACGCTCTCGGGGAAGAGGGCTATGGCTACACCTTC CASSYALGEEGYGYTF
NA few TRBJ2-1 TRBV2 TGTGCCAGCAACCCGGAGGGTTTTGGGTTCTTC CASNPEGFGFF
TRBD1 NA TRBJ1-5 TRBV10-3 TGTGCCATCAGCGGACAGGCTGGCCAGCCCCAGCATTTT CAISGQAGQPQHF
NA NA TRBJ2-5 TRBV27 TGTGCCAGCAGTTTATGGCCCCAAGAGACCCAGTACTTC CASSLWPQETQYF
TRBD1 once TRBJ2-7 TRBV6-5 TGTGCCAGCAGTTACTCTGAGACAGGGTACGAGCAGTACTTC CASSYSETGYEQYF
NA NA TRBJ2-1 TRBV20-1 TGCAGTGCTAGTCGGGGCAATGAGCAGTTCTTC CSASRGNEQFF
TRBD1 NA TRBJ1-1 TRBV6-1 TGTGCCAGCAGGGAGGGACAGGACTACACTGAAGCTTTCTTT CASREGQDYTEAFF
NA NA TRBJ1-1 TRBV28 TGTGCCAGCAGTATACAGGGCGTGATCACTGAAGCTTTCTTT CASSIQGVITEAFF
NA NA TRBJ2-2 TRBV7-6 TGTGCCAGCAGTCCCGACTTATACACCGGGGAGCTGTTTTTT CASSPDLYTGELFF
TRBD1 NA TRBJ2-5 TRBV19 TGTGCCAGTAGTAAAGACAGGGGAGAGACCCAGTACTTC CASSKDRGETQYF
NA NA TRBJ2-5 TRBV29-1 TGCAGCGTTGAAGAATCCGGGTCCAGCGGTGAGACCCAGTACTTC CSVEESGSSGETQYF
NA NA TRBJ2-7 TRBV6-6 TGTGCCATAGGTATGGAGTGGCCCTACGAGCAGTACTTC CAIGMEWPYEQYF
NA NA TRBJ2-2 TRBV6-1 TGTGCCAGCAGCGAAACTACCGGGGAGCTGTTTTTT CASSETTGELFF
NA NA TRBJ2-7 TRBV7-2 TGTGCCAGCAGCTTAGCGGCAGGGGAAAGCGAGCAGTACTTC CASSLAAGESEQYF
NA once TRBJ2-2 TRBV19 TGTGCCAGTAGTCCTGTAGTTGGGCCCGGGGAGCTGTTTTTT CASSPVVGPGELFF
TRBD1 NA TRBJ1-1 TRBV5-1 TGCGCCAGCAGCTTGGAGATTATAGGACAGGGGGCGCCGACTTTCTTT CASSLEIIGQGAPTFF
NA NA TRBJ2-3 TRBV4-1 TGCGCCAGCAGCCAAGTACAGGGCCCCACCACAGATACGCAGTATTTT CASSQVQGPTTDTQYF
NA NA TRBJ1-2 TRBV19 TGTGCCAGTAGTATAGGGGACTTCAACTATGGCTACACCTTC CASSIGDFNYGYTF
TRBD1 NA TRBJ2-7 TRBV2 TGTGCCAGCAGGGGTGACAGGGGGCGCCCCTACGAGCAGTACTTC CASRGDRGRPYEQYF
NA NA TRBJ1-3 TRBV21-1 TGTGCCAGCAGCAAAGGCGGGCCGGGCTCCTCTGGAAACACCATATATTTT CASSKGGPGSSGNTIYF
NA NA TRBJ1-2 TRBV5-4 TGTGCCAGCAGCTTTAAGGGGCTCTATGGCTACACCTTC CASSFKGLYGYTF
NA NA TRBJ1-2 TRBV2 TGTGCCAGCAGTGAACGAATGAGGGCACGCTACACCTTC CASSERMRARYTF
NA NA TRBJ2-5 TRBV28 TGTGCCAGCGGGCAGACCCAGTACTTC CASGQTQYF
TRBD2 NA TRBJ2-3 TRBV28 TGTGCCAGCAGTTCCATAGCGGGAGCGAACACAGATACGCAGTATTTT CASSSIAGANTDTQYF
TRBD1 NA TRBJ1-1 TRBV6-1 TGTGCCAGCAGTGAAGCGCGAGGCAGGGGGGTGAACACTGAAGCTTTCTTT CASSEARGRGVNTEAFF
TRBD1 NA TRBJ1-2 TRBV29-1 TGCAGCGCCGACCCGAAGGACAGGCCCAACCTTATCTATGGCTACACCTTC CSADPKDRPNLIYGYTF
TRBD2 once TRBJ2-1 TRBV6-6 TGTGCCAGCTCTAGCGGGAGGGGCAATGAGCAGTTCTTC CASSSGRGNEQFF
TRBD2 NA TRBJ2-5 TRBV7-8 TGTGCCAGCAGCTTATATCTAGCGGGACTTCAAGAGACCCAGTACTTC CASSLYLAGLQETQYF
TRBD2 NA TRBJ2-1 TRBV6-1 TGTGCCAGCAGTGATCTAGCGGGAGCATACAATGAGCAGTTCTTC CASSDLAGAYNEQFF
NA NA TRBJ2-6 TRBV5-1 TGCGCCAGCAGACTGACGGGGGGGGCCAACGTCCTGACTTTC CASRLTGGANVLTF
TRBD2 NA TRBJ2-5 TRBV2 TGTGCCAGCAGATTTCCCGGGGGGATGTTAGAGACCCAGTACTTC CASRFPGGMLETQYF
TRBD2 once TRBJ2-1 TRBV2 TGTGCCAGCAGTGATTTTCTAGCGGGGGACAATGAGCAGTTCTTC CASSDFLAGDNEQFF
NA NA TRBJ1-2 TRBV4-2 TGTGCCAGCAGCCAAGGGCAGGGGTCCTATGGCTACACCTTC CASSQGQGSYGYTF
NA NA TRBJ2-7 TRBV2 TGTGCCAGCAGTGAAGCGGCAGGGCCAAGCTACGAGCAGTACTTC CASSEAAGPSYEQYF
TRBD2 NA TRBJ2-7 TRBV5-1 TGCGCCAGCAGCTGGACTAGCGGCCCGGGGGCCGAGCAGTACTTC CASSWTSGPGAEQYF